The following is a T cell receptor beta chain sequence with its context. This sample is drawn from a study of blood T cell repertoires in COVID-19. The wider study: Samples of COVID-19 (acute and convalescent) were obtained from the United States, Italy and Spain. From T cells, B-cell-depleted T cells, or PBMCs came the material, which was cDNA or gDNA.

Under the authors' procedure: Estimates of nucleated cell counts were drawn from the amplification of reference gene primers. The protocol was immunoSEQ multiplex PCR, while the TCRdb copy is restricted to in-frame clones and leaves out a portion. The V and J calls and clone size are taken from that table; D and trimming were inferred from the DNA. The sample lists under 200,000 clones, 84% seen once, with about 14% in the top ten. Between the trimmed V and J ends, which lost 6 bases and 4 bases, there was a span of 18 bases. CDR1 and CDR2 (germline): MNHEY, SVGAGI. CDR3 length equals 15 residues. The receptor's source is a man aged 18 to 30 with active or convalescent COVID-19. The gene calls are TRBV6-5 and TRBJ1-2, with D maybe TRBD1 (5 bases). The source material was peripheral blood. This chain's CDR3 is CASSATLGVGYGYTF. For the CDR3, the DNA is TGTGCCAGCAGCGCCACCTTAGGGGTGGGCTATGGCTACACCTTC.